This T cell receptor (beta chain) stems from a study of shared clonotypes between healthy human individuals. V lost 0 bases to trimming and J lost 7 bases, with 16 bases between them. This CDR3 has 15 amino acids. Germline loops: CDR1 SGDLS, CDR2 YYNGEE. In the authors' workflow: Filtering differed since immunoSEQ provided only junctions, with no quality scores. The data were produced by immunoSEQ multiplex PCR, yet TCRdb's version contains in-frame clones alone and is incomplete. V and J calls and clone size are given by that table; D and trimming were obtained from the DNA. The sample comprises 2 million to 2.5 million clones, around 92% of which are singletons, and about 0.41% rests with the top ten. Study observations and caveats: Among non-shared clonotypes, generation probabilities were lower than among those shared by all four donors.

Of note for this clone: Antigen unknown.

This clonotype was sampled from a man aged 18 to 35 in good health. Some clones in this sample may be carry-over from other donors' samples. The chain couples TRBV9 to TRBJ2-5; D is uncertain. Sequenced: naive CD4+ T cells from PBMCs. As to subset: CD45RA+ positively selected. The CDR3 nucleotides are TGTGCCAGCAGCGTAGATTCAGTTATTTCCGGGACCCAGTACTTC. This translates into CASSVDSVISGTQYF.